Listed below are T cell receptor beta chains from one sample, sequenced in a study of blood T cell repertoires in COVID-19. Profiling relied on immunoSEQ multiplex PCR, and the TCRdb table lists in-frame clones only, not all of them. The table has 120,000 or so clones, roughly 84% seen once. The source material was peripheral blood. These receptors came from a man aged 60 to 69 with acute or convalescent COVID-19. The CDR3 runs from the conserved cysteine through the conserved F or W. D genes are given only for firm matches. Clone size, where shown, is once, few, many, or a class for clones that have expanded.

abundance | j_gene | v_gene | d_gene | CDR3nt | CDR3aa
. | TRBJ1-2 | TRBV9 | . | TGTGCCAGCAGCTCAAAGGGGGGGTTCGATGGCTACACCTTC | CASSSKGGFDGYTF
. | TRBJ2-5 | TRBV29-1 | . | TGCAGCGTTGGGGTGGGAGCGTCCGACCAAGAGACCCAGTACTTC | CSVGVGASDQETQYF
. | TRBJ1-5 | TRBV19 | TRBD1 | TGTGCCAGTAGTATGGACAGGGCCTTGAATCAGCCCCAGCATTTT | CASSMDRALNQPQHF
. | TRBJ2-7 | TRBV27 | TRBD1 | TGTGCCAGCAGTTTCCCCGGGACAGGGGGAAGCTCCTACGAGCAGTACTTC | CASSFPGTGGSSYEQYF
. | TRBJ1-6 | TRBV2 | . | TGTGCCAGCAGAGGGACATCCAATAATTCACCCCTCCACTTT | CASRGTSNNSPLHF
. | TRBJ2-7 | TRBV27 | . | TGTGCCAGCAGGACAGGTCCCCACGAGCAGTACTTC | CASRTGPHEQYF
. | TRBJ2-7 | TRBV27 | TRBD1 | TGTGCCAGCAGTTTAAGGGGAACAGGGGGCTACGAGCAGTACTTC | CASSLRGTGGYEQYF
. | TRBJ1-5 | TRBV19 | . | TGTGCCAGTAGTATTGGGGCCGGCCTAGGGCCCCAGCATTTT | CASSIGAGLGPQHF
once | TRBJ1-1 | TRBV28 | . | TGTGCCAGCAGTTTCCTCGGGACTGAAGCTTTCTTT | CASSFLGTEAFF
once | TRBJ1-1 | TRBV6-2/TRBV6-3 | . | TGTGCCAGCAGTTACAGGGGCCCGATGAACACTGAAGCTTTCTTT | CASSYRGPMNTEAFF
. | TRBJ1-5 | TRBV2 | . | TGTGCCAGCAGTTGGGGGAGGGGAAATCAGCCCCAGCATTTT | CASSWGRGNQPQHF
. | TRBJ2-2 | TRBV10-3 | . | TGTGCCATCAGCTACCAGGGGGGCAGCTCCGGGGAGCTGTTTTTT | CAISYQGGSSGELFF
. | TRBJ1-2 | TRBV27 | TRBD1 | TGTGCCAGCAGTTTATCTACAGGGGAGGCTGGCTACACCTTC | CASSLSTGEAGYTF
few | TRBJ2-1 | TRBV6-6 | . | TGTGCCAGCAGCCGACCGTACAATGAGCAGTTCTTC | CASSRPYNEQFF
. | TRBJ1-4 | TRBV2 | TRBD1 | TGTGCCAGCAGTTGGGGACAGGGAGCAACTAATGAAAAACTGTTTTTT | CASSWGQGATNEKLFF
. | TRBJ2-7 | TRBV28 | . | TGTGCCAGCTGCTCCAGCTCCTACGAGCAGTACTTC | CASCSSSYEQYF
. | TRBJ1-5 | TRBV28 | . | TGTGCCAGCAGTTTAAAACAGGGTTGGAATCAGCCCCAGCATTTT | CASSLKQGWNQPQHF
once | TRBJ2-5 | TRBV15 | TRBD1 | TGTGCCACCAGCAGGGACAGGGTGGAGACCCAGTACTTC | CATSRDRVETQYF
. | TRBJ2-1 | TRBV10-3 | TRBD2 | TGTGCCATCAGTGGATACCGTCAGGGACACGATAGCGGGATACCTTACAATGAGCAGTTCTTC | CAISGYRQGHDSGIPYNEQFF
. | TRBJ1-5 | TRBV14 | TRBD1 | TGTGCCAGCAGCCTAGACAGGGGCCAGCCCCAGCATTTT | CASSLDRGQPQHF
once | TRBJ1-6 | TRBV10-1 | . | TGCGCCAGCAGTGAGTCGTGGAAGGGGTGTTCACCCCTCCACTTT | CASSESWKGCSPLHF
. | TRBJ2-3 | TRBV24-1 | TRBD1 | TGTGCCACCAGTGATCCCAGTCGTGACAGGGCTAGCAGGGATACGCAGTATTTT | CATSDPSRDRASRDTQYF